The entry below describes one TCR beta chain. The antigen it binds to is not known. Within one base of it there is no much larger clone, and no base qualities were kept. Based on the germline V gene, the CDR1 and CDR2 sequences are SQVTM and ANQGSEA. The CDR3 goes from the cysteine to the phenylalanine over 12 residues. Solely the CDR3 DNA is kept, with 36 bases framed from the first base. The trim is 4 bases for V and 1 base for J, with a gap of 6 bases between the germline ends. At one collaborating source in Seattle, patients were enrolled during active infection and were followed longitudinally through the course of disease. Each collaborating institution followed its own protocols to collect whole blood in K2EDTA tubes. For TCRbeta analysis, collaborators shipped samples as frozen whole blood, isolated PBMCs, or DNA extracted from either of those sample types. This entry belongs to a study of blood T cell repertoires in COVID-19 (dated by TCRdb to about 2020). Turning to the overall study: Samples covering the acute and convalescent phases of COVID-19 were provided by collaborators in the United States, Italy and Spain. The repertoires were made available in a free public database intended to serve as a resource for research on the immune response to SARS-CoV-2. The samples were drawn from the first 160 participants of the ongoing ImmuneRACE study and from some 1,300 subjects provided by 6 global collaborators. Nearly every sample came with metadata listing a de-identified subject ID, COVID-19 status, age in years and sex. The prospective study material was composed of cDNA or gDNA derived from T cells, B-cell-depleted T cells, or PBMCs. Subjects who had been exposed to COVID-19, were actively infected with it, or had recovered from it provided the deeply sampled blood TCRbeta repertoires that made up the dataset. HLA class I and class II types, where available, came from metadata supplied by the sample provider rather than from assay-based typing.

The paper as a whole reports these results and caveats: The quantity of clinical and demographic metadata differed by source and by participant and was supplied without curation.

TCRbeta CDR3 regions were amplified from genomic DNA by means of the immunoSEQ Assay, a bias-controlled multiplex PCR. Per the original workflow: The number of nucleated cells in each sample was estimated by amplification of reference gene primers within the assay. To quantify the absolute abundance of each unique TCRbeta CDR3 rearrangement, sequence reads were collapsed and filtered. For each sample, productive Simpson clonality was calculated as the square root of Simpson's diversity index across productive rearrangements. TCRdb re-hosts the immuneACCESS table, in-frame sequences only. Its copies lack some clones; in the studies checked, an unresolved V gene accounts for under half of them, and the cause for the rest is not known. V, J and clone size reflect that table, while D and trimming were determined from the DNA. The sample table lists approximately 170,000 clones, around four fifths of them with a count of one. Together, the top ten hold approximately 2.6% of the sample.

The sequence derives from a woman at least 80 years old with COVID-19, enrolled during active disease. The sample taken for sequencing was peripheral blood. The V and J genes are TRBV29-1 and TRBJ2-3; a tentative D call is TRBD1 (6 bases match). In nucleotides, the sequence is TGCAGCGTTGGACAGGGCACAGATACGCAGTATTTT. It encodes CSVGQGTDTQYF.